The 22 T cell receptor beta chains given below trace back to one sample, sequenced in a study of blood T cell repertoires in COVID-19 (dated by TCRdb to about 2020). Library generation was performed with the immunoSEQ multiplex PCR assay. The source is immuneACCESS, and TCRdb retained only in-frame sequences with V and J called. Part of the clones is not carried over; for the studies checked, unresolved V genes explain less than half of this, and the remainder is unexplained. This sample comprises some 700,000 clones, 75% to 90% of them detected only once. The ten top clones hold approximately 0.25% of the sample. Sequencing input: peripheral blood. The receptors originated from a young woman with acute or convalescent COVID-19.

The chain links TRBV7-9 to TRBJ1-5; D not resolved. Trimming left V 5 bases short and J 0 bases short, with 11 bases between. The CDR3 consists of 15 residues. CDR1 is SEHNR and CDR2 is FQNEAQ in the germline V gene (reference sequence). The chain's CDR3 is CASSTAEGSNQPQHF. Written as DNA, the CDR3 is TGTGCCAGCAGCACCGCCGAGGGTAGCAATCAGCCCCAGCATTTT.

This chain joins TRBV14 and TRBJ1-3; a possible D gene is TRBD1 (6 bases). In germline, CDR1 is SGHDN, CDR2 FVKESK. Trimming stripped 2 bases from V and 0 bases from J, with 11 bases between. The CDR3 covers 16 residues. DNA for the CDR3: TGTGCCAGCAGCCAACTGGGACACCTCTCTGGAAACACCATATATTTT. Amino acid sequence: CASSQLGHLSGNTIYF.

The chain links TRBV27 to TRBJ2-7; 7 nucleotides agree with TRBD1. With 6 bases clipped from V and 1 base from J, the junction kept 6 bases outside the gene matches. The germline gives CDR1 MNHEY, CDR2 SMNVEV (reference sequence). CDR3 size: 14 residues. CDR3 region: CASSSWTGSYEQYF. The CDR3 DNA sequence: TGTGCCAGCAGCTCGTGGACAGGTTCCTACGAGCAGTACTTC.

This clone is a singleton in its sample. J is TRBJ2-3 and V is TRBV2, with TRBD1 matching 7 bases. CDR1 is SNHLY and CDR2 is FYNNEI in the germline V gene. The CDR3 is made up of 18 amino acids. Trimming at V came to 3 bases and at J to 0 bases, leaving 12 bases not matched to a gene. The CDR3 region has the DNA TGTGCCAGCAGTGACCCAAGCCTGACAGGGACAAGCACAGATACGCAGTATTTT. Its translation is CASSDPSLTGTSTDTQYF.

V usage is TRBV7-9 and J usage is TRBJ1-5; D is perhaps TRBD1 (6 bases). The V and J ends lost 4 bases and 15 bases respectively, with 22 bases between them. The CDR3 length is 14 residues. Germline V gives CDR1 SEHNR, CDR2 FQNEAQ (reference sequence). The CDR3 sequence: CASSSLGPHPRGHF. DNA for the CDR3: TGTGCCAGCAGCTCCCTAGGGCCCCACCCCAGGGGGCATTTT. Using reference TRBV7-9 and TRBJ1-5 for the parts outside the CDR3, the full variable domain is DTGVSQNPRHKITKRGQNVTFRCDPISEHNRLYWYRQTLGQGPEFLTYFQNEAQLEKSRLLSDRFSAERPKGSFSTLEIQRTEQGDSAMYLCASSSLGPHPRGHFGDGTRLSIL.

This clone showed up just once. The chain links TRBV5-1 to TRBJ2-5; a weak D match, TRBD1 (6 bases). The CDR3 totals 16 residues. V was pared by 0 bases and J by 5 bases, with 17 bases between. The germline gives CDR1 SGHRS, CDR2 YFSETQ. The CDR3 here is CASSLAGTPWRETQYF. The CDR3 coding sequence is TGCGCCAGCAGCTTGGCCGGGACACCGTGGAGGGAGACCCAGTACTTC. The whole variable domain, filled in from reference TRBV5-1 and TRBJ2-5, reads KAGVTQTPRYLIKTRGQQVTLSCSPISGHRSVSWYQQTPGQGLQFLFEYFSETQRNKGNFPGRFSGRQFSNSRSEMNVSTLELGDSALYLCASSLAGTPWRETQYFGPGTRLLVL.

The V call is TRBV2, the J call TRBJ2-7; D gene uncertain. Trimming took off 7 bases at V and 3 bases at J, with 10 bases between the two ends. The length of the CDR3 is 12 residues. Germline CDR1 is SNHLY and CDR2 is FYNNEI. The CDR3 DNA is TGTGCCAGCACTGCGGCAGTCTACGAGCAGTACTTC. Protein: CASTAAVYEQYF.

The V call is TRBV10-3, the J call TRBJ1-1; possibly TRBD1 for D (6 bases). V was shortened by 10 bases and J by 6 bases, with 18 bases between the two germline ends. This CDR3 is built from 13 residues. The germline V gene has CDR1 ENHRY and CDR2 SYGVKD. The CDR3 DNA reads as TGTGCCACGACACAGGGTCTAGTCTCTGAAGCTTTCTTT. It specifies CATTQGLVSEAFF.

The chain carries TRBV12-3 or TRBV12-4 and TRBJ1-2; the D gene is possibly TRBD1 (5 bases). CDR3 length: 13 amino acids. Trimming took off 3 bases at V and 7 bases at J, with 12 bases between the two ends. CDR3 sequence reads: CASSLPRGPGYTF. CDR3 nucleotide sequence: TGTGCCAGCAGTTTGCCGCGGGGACCTGGCTACACCTTC.

This rearrangement joins TRBV23-1 to TRBJ1-3; 7 positions match TRBD1. TRBV23-1 is given ORF status, its function remaining uncertain. With 5 bases clipped from V and 1 base from J, the junction kept 2 bases outside the gene matches. This CDR3 has 14 residues. CDR3 DNA sequence: TGCGCCAGCAGTGACAGGGTATCTGGAAACACCATATATTTT. This translates into CASSDRVSGNTIYF.

The chain carries TRBV12-5 and TRBJ2-1; 9 nucleotides match TRBD2. Germline V CDR1 and CDR2: LGHNT, FRNRAP. The J segment lost 0 bases and the V segment lost 6 bases, leaving 9 bases of the junction unmatched. The CDR3 has 17 amino acids. The CDR3 sequence: CASGLAGSLSSYNEQFF. The DNA of the CDR3 is TGTGCTAGTGGGCTAGCGGGGTCTCTAAGCTCCTACAATGAGCAGTTCTTC. Full variable domain (missing parts from reference TRBV12-5 and TRBJ2-1): DARVTQTPRHKVTEMGQEVTMRCQPILGHNTVFWYRQTMMQGLELLAYFRNRAPLDDSGMPKDRFSAEMPDATLATLKIQPSEPRDSAVYFCASGLAGSLSSYNEQFFGPGTRLTVL.

This chain connects TRBV11-2 to TRBJ2-2, with 15 bases that match TRBD2. CDR1 is SGHAT and CDR2 is FQNNGV in the germline V gene. V lost 5 bases and J lost 3; bases outside the gene matches: 10. This CDR3 contains 19 residues. The CDR3 here is CASSLPGLAGGKDTGELFF. CDR3 bases: TGTGCCAGCAGCCTACCGGGACTAGCGGGGGGAAAGGACACCGGGGAGCTGTTTTTT.

The chain combines TRBV14 with TRBJ2-5; D gene uncertain. CDR1 and CDR2 from the germline V gene are SGHDN and FVKESK. The CDR3 is 15 residues long. Trimming cost V 0 bases and J 5 bases, with 13 bases left between them. CDR3 amino acids: CASSQDGRFRETQYF. CDR3 DNA: TGTGCCAGCAGCCAAGATGGCAGGTTCCGGGAGACCCAGTACTTC. The variable domain in full, with the rest retrieved from reference TRBV14 and TRBJ2-5, is EAGVTQFPSHSVIEKGQTVTLRCDPISGHDNLYWYRRVMGKEIKFLLHFVKESKQDESGMPNNRFLAERTGGTYSTLKVQPAELEDSGVYFCASSQDGRFRETQYFGPGTRLLVL.

The gene calls are TRBV12-3 or TRBV12-4 and TRBJ1-2; 7 bases agree with TRBD1. V lost 7 bases and J lost 7; bases outside the gene matches: 6. The CDR3 loop spans 12 amino acids. DNA of the CDR3: TGTGCCAGCACCCCGACAGGGATTGGCTACACCTTC. This encodes CASTPTGIGYTF.

This rearrangement joins TRBV7-2 to TRBJ2-7; TRBD2 agrees at 8 bases. Germline CDR1 reads SGHTA; CDR2 reads FQGNSA. The CDR3 loop spans 17 amino acids. Losses at the gene ends were 5 bases for V and 4 bases for J; bases not matched to a gene: 16. CDR3 in amino acids: CASSLKGGGGFSYEQYF. The CDR3 nucleotides are TGTGCCAGCAGCCTGAAGGGCGGCGGGGGGTTCAGTTACGAGCAGTACTTC.

As DNA, the CDR3 is TGTGCCAGCAGCGCCGAACAGGGGGCCCGCGAAAAACTGTTTTTT. Amino acids: CASSAEQGAREKLFF. The chain has TRBV7-9 and TRBJ1-4; 9 bases map to TRBD1. The CDR3 covers 15 residues. Germline-derived CDR1 and CDR2 are SEHNR and FQNEAQ (reference sequence). J gave up 8 bases and V 5 bases, and 9 bases lay outside the gene matches.

The chain has TRBV6-4 and TRBJ1-5, with 9 bases aligning to TRBD1. Germline V lookup: CDR1 MRHNA, CDR2 SNTAGT. CDR3 length equals 14 residues. Trimming cost V 0 bases and J 9 bases; bases outside gene matches: 3. The CDR3 DNA reads as TGTGCCAGCAGTGACTCGACAGGGGGAGGGCCCCAGCATTTT. Amino acids: CASSDSTGGGPQHF.

This sequence joins TRBV7-9 and TRBJ2-7; D may be TRBD1 (5 bases). V was trimmed by 0 bases and J by 2 bases, leaving 8 bases between them. The CDR3 loop spans 14 amino acids. CDR1 SEHNR and CDR2 FQNEAQ come from the germline V gene (reference sequence). The CDR3 DNA sequence: TGTGCCAGCAGCTTAGCAGGGGCCCCCTACGAGCAGTACTTC. Its protein is CASSLAGAPYEQYF. The variable domain in full, completed from reference TRBV7-9 and TRBJ2-7, reads DTGVSQNPRHKITKRGQNVTFRCDPISEHNRLYWYRQTLGQGPEFLTYFQNEAQLEKSRLLSDRFSAERPKGSFSTLEIQRTEQGDSAMYLCASSLAGAPYEQYFGPGTRLTVT.

This sequence joins TRBV7-2 and TRBJ2-3; no firm D call. Trimming left V 2 bases short and J 2 bases short, with 17 bases between. This CDR3 is 17 amino acids long. Germline V gene sequence: CDR1 SGHTA, CDR2 FQGNSA. For the CDR3, the DNA is TGTGCCAGCAGCTTAAGAGTTGTCTCGTTACCCACAGATACGCAGTATTTT. Translation gives CASSLRVVSLPTDTQYF.

The gene calls are TRBV5-1 and TRBJ2-7; TRBD1 matches 10 bases. This CDR3 is 17 amino acids long. The J segment lost 2 bases and the V segment lost 0 bases, leaving 8 bases of the junction unmatched. Germline CDR1 and CDR2: SGHRS and YFSETQ. CDR3 sequence reads: CASSLGLPGQGAYEQYF. For the CDR3, the DNA is TGCGCCAGCAGCTTGGGCCTCCCAGGACAGGGGGCCTACGAGCAGTACTTC.

This clone occurred once. V gene TRBV28 combines with J gene TRBJ2-7; D is possibly TRBD1 (6 bases). Germline V gene lookup returns CDR1 MDHEN and CDR2 SYDVKM. V shed 8 bases and J shed 1 base, with 15 bases lying between them. The CDR3 sequence is 14 residues long. CDR3 DNA sequence: TGTGCCAGCGTACTAACAGGGCGTTCCTACGAGCAGTACTTC. Translating gives CASVLTGRSYEQYF.

The genes are TRBV9 and TRBJ2-1, with D maybe TRBD1 (6 bases). This CDR3 has 13 residues. Trimming removed 0 bases at V and 6 bases at J, with 7 bases between. CDR1 and CDR2 from the germline V gene are SGDLS and YYNGEE. CDR3 amino acids: CASSVVQGNEQFF. The CDR3 region has the DNA TGTGCCAGCAGCGTAGTACAGGGCAATGAGCAGTTCTTC. Looking up the rest from reference TRBV9 and TRBJ2-1 gives the full variable domain: DSGVTQTPKHLITATGQRVTLRCSPRSGDLSVYWYQQSLDQGLQFLIQYYNGEERAKGNILERFSAQQFPDLHSELNLSSLELGDSALYFCASSVVQGNEQFFGPGTRLTVL.